What follows is one TCR beta chain and its context. The data originate from a study of blood T cell repertoires in COVID-19. This table comes from immunoSEQ multiplex PCR, and its TCRdb copy is limited to in-frame clones, with some not included. The table has 110,000 to 150,000 clones, around 80% seen once. V dropped 7 bases and J dropped 3 bases, with 7 bases sitting between them. The CDR3 is 13 amino acids. Germline CDR1 reads ENHRY; CDR2 reads SYGVKD. The gene calls are TRBV10-3 and TRBJ2-6; no firm D call. The receptor comes from a woman aged 50 to 60 who had recovered from COVID-19. Sequencing was done on a sample of PBMCs or T cells enriched from blood (not recorded which). CDR3 bases: TGTGCCATCAACGGAGTTGGGGCCAACGTCCTGACTTTC. It codes for CAINGVGANVLTF.